This TCR beta chain was captured in a study of cytomegalovirus exposure and HLA in healthy donors. The study, taken as a whole, reports: A later analysis reportedly identified an Asian-associated ancestry cluster as carrying fewer N-insertions than the roughly 700-donor mean. The productive fraction for most TCR beta V segments was about 87% or about 30% in an earlier analysis. Associated with cytomegalovirus, according to the listing, were 170 or so TCR beta chains. A later analysis associated approximately 17,000 TCR beta sequences with HLA alleles at a 0.05 false discovery rate.

PCR amplification relied on 60 Vbeta primers (plus 13 Jbeta primers). Using immunoSEQ multiplex PCR, the repertoire was profiled, and TCRdb retains in-frame clones only, with some absent. The sample contains 100,000 to 150,000 clones, around 79% of which appear only once. This clone was picked up a small number of times. What it recognizes is unknown. The junction had 14 bases not matched to a gene; V was cut back by 8 bases and J by 4 bases. This CDR3 comprises 15 residues. The germline CDR1 and CDR2 sequences are SGHVS and FNYEAQ. The clonotype was recovered from a woman younger than 30 in good health and CMV-seronegative. Sequences were obtained from PBMCs. V gene TRBV7-6 combines with J gene TRBJ2-7; TRBD1 agrees at 7 bases. The CDR3 DNA reads TGTGCCAGCCAGAAGACAGGGTCCCTAGGATACGAGCAGTACTTC. It is translated as CASQKTGSLGYEQYF.